This T cell receptor (beta chain) was obtained from a study of lymphopenia after photon versus proton radiotherapy. Sequencing was performed with immunoSEQ multiplex PCR; in TCRdb, only in-frame clones are kept and a portion is missing. The data contain tens of thousands of clones, less than 85% of them singletons. The CDR3 runs to 15 residues. The J segment lost 8 bases and the V segment lost 5 bases, leaving 11 bases of the junction unmatched. Looked up from germline, CDR1 is SGHTA and CDR2 is FQGNSA. Sequenced material: peripheral blood, taken from a patient treated with proton-based radiotherapy. This rearrangement joins TRBV7-2 to TRBJ2-1; TRBD1 agrees at 8 bases. The receptor was derived from a man aged 60 to 69 with pancreatic cancer. Here the CDR3 reads CASSPGGQIHDEQFF. Written as DNA, the CDR3 is TGTGCCAGCAGCCCAGGGGGCCAAATCCACGATGAGCAGTTCTTC.